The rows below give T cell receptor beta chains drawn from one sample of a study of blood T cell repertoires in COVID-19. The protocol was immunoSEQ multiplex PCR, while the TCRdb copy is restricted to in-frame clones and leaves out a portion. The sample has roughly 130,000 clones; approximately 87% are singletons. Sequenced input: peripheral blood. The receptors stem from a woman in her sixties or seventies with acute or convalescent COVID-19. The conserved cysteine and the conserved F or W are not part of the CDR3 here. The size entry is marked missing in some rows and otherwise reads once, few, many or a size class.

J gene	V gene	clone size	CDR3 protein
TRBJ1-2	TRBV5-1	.	ASSTSPGQGYGYT
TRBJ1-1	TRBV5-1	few	ASSSIRGNTEAF
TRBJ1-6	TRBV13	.	ASTRRGHPNSPLH
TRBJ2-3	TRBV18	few	ASSTTSVTDTQY
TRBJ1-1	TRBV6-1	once	ASSERAGWTPEAF
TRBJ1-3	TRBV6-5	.	ASITDGSGNTIY
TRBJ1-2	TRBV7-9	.	ASSLTQGSYGYT
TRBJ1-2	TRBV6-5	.	ASIPTGGGYGYT
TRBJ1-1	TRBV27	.	ASSLLLGGRMNTEAF
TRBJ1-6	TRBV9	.	ASKQGIGNNSPLH
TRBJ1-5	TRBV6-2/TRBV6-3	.	ASSMGWEGQPQH
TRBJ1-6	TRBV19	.	ATANGGFSPLH
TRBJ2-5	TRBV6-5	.	AIRRGQETQY
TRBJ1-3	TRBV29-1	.	SVVQTSGNTIY
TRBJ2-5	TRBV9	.	ASSAGLGQETQY
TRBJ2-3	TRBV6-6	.	ASRREGRQGGDTQY
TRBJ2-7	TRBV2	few	ASTVADSYEQY
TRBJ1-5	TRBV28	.	ASSLGHPNQPQH
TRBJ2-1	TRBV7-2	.	ASSLGAGQLASEQF
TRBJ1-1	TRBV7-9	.	ASRPGTGYTNTEAF
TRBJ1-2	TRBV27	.	ASSSRTGTHFDYGYT
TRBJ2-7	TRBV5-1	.	ASTGQGYGEQY
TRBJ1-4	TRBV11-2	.	ASSLGMREKLF
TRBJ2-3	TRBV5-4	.	ASSIQQGAGVDTQY
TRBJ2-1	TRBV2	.	ASNVGSGATPLQF
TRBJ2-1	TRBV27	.	ASTQYGGEQF
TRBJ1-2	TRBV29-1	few	SVDANQGFGYT
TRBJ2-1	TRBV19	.	ASSSFLAGGPTQEF
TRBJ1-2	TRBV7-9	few	ASSLDNFGGYT
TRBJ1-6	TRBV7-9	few	ASSFGGIDSSPLH
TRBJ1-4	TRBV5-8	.	ASSFSGGGRPNEKLF
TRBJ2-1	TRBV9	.	ASSVGLGRGEQF
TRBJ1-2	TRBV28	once	ASQEQKGYT
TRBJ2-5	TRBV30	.	AWSVAGVRLGGTQY
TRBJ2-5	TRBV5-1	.	ASSLIGIQETQY
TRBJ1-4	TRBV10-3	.	AISESHGQGDEKLF
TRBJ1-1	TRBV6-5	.	ASIRRTGTGTEAF
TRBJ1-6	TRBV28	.	ASSVPGQFYNSPLH